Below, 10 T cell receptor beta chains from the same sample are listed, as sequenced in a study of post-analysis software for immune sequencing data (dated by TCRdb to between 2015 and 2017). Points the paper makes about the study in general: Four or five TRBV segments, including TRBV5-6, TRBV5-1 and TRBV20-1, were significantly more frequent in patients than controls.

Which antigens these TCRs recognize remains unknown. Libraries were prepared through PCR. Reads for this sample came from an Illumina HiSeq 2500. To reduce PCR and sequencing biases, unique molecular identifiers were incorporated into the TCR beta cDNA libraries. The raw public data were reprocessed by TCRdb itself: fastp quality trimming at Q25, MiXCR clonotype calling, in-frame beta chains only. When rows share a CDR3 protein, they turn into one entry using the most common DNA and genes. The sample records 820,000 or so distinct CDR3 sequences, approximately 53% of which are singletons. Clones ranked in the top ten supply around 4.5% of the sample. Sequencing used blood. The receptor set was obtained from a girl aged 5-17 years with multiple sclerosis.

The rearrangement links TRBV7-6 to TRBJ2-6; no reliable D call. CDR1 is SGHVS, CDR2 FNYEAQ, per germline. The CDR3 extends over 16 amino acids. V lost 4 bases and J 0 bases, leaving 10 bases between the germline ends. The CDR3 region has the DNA TGTGCCAGCAGCTCTGGACCCCGCTCTGGGGCCAACGTCCTGACTTTC. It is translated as CASSSGPRSGANVLTF.

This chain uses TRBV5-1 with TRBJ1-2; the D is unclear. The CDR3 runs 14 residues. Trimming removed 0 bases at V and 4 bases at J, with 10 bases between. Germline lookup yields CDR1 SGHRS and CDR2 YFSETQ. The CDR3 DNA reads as TGCGCCAGCAGCTTGGAAGGCGGTACCTATGGCTACACCTTC. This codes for CASSLEGGTYGYTF.

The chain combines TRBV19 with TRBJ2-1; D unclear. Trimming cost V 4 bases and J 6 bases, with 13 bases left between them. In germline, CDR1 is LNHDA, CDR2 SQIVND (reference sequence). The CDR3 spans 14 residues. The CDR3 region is CASSRPVASNEQFF. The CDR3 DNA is TGTGCCAGTAGTAGACCGGTCGCCAGCAATGAGCAGTTCTTC.

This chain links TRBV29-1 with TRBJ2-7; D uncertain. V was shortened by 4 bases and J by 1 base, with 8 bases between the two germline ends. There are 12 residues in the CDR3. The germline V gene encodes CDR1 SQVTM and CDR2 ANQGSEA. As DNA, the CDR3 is TGCAGCGTTGGAGACGGGTCCTACGAGCAGTACTTC. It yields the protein CSVGDGSYEQYF.

CDR3 protein: CASRPGRMSTEAFF. The CDR3 DNA is TGTGCCAGCAGACCGGGACGGATGAGCACTGAAGCTTTCTTT. The rearrangement uses TRBV12-3 or TRBV12-4 and TRBJ1-1; maybe TRBD1 (5 bases). The V and J ends lost 6 bases and 4 bases respectively, with 15 bases between them. CDR3 length: 14 residues.

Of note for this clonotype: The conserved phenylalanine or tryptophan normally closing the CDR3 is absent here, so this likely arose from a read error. The CDR3 DNA reads as TGTGCCAGCAGACCCATAAGGCCAGCGAACACCGGGGAGCTGTTTTGT. Encoded protein: CASRPIRPANTGELFC. This chain joins TRBV6-6 and TRBJ2-2; D gene ambiguous. Between the trimmed V and J ends, which lost 6 bases and 0 bases, there was a span of 14 bases. Germline assignment: CDR1 MNHNY and CDR2 SVGAGI (reference sequence). The length of the CDR3 is 16 residues.

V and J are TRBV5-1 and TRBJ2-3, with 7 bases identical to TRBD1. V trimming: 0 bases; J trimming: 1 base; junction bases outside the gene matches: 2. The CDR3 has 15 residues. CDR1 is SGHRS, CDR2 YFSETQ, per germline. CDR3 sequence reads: CASSLGGQGTDTQYF. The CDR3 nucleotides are TGCGCCAGCAGCTTGGGCGGACAGGGCACAGATACGCAGTATTTT.

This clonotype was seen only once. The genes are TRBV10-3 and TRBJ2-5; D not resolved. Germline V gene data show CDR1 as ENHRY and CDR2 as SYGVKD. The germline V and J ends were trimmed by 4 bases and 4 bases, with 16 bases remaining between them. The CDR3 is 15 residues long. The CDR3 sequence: CAISGSLLGSETQYF. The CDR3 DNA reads TGTGCCATCAGTGGGTCCCTCCTTGGCTCAGAGACCCAGTACTTC.

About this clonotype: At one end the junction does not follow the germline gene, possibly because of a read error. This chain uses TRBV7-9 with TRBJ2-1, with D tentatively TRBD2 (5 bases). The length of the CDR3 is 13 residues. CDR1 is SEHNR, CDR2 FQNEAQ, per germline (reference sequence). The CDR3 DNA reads TGTGCCGGTACCAAAGCTAGCTACAATGAGCGGTTCTTC. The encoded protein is CAGTKASYNERFF. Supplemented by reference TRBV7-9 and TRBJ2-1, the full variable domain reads DTGVSQNPRHKITKRGQNVTFRCDPISEHNRLYWYRQTLGQGPEFLTYFQNEAQLEKSRLLSDRFSAERPKGSFSTLEIQRTEQGDSAMYLCAGTKASYNERFFGPGTRLTVL.

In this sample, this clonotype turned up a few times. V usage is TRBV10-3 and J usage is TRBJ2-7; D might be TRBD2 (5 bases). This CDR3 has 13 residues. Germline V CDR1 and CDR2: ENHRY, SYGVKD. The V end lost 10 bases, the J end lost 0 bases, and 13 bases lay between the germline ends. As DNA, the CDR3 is TGTGCCACGGCGGGCACTGCCTCCTACGAGCAGTACTTC. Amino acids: CATAGTASYEQYF.